Listed below are T cell receptor beta chains from one sample, sequenced in a study of T cell repertoires in cytomegalovirus infection. TCRdb re-called the reads through MiXCR, storing one row per CDR3 protein. The sample has 560,000 or so distinct CDR3 sequences, 16% seen once. The sample taken for sequencing was CD8+ T cells from PBMCs. These receptors were obtained from a human donor in good health (CMV status not recorded). Some clones in this sample may be carry-over from other donors' samples. Both conserved end residues are part of each CDR3. The D gene is left open where the match is weak. Part of the rows lack a size; the others show once, few, many or a class for expanded clones.

clone_size: few; v_call: TRBV12-3/TRBV12-4; d_call: TRBD1; j_call: TRBJ1-2; cdr3_nt: TGTGCCAGCAGCTCAGACAGGGGCGACTATGGCTACACCTTC; cdr3_aa: CASSSDRGDYGYTF
clone_size: many; v_call: TRBV25-1; d_call: NA; j_call: TRBJ2-7; cdr3_nt: TGTGCCAGCAGTGAAGGGGGCGCCGAGCAGTACTTC; cdr3_aa: CASSEGGAEQYF
clone_size: few; v_call: TRBV9; d_call: TRBD1; j_call: TRBJ1-1; cdr3_nt: TGTGCCAGCAGCCAAGACAGGGCGGGCACTGAAGCTTTCTTT; cdr3_aa: CASSQDRAGTEAFF
clone_size: NA; v_call: TRBV20-1; d_call: NA; j_call: TRBJ1-1; cdr3_nt: TGCAGTGCTAGAGGAAGGGGCGAAACTGAAGCTTTCTTT; cdr3_aa: CSARGRGETEAFF
clone_size: few; v_call: TRBV28; d_call: NA; j_call: TRBJ1-1; cdr3_nt: TGTGCCAGCAGGGATACAGGAATGAACACTGAAGCTTTCTTT; cdr3_aa: CASRDTGMNTEAFF
clone_size: few; v_call: TRBV9; d_call: TRBD2; j_call: TRBJ2-2; cdr3_nt: TGTGCCAGCAGCGTAGAGGGGACAGGGAACCGACTAGCGGGGCTTCTCGCGAACACCGGGGAGCTGTTTTTT; cdr3_aa: CASSVEGTGNRLAGLLANTGELFF
clone_size: few; v_call: TRBV4-1; d_call: NA; j_call: TRBJ1-1; cdr3_nt: TGCGCCAGCAGCCAAGTTTCGGGGGTCGGGAACACTGAAGCTTTCTTT; cdr3_aa: CASSQVSGVGNTEAFF
clone_size: many; v_call: TRBV28; d_call: NA; j_call: TRBJ2-1; cdr3_nt: TGTGCCAGCAGTTTAACTAGCTCCTACAATGAGCAGTTCTTC; cdr3_aa: CASSLTSSYNEQFF
clone_size: many; v_call: TRBV7-8; d_call: TRBD2; j_call: TRBJ2-5; cdr3_nt: TGTGCCAGCAGCTTAGAGGGACTGGGGCTAGCGGGAGGGCAAGAGACCCAGTACTTC; cdr3_aa: CASSLEGLGLAGGQETQYF
clone_size: many; v_call: TRBV7-9; d_call: TRBD1; j_call: TRBJ1-1; cdr3_nt: TGTGCCAGCAGATCACAGGGGGCGAACACTGAAGCTTTCTTT; cdr3_aa: CASRSQGANTEAFF
clone_size: NA; v_call: TRBV19; d_call: NA; j_call: TRBJ2-3; cdr3_nt: TGTGCCAGTAGTATTGGGGGGTACGGCACAGATACGCAGTATTTT; cdr3_aa: CASSIGGYGTDTQYF
clone_size: many; v_call: TRBV6-5; d_call: NA; j_call: TRBJ2-5; cdr3_nt: TGTGCCAGCAGTTACTCGATTACAGGCCAAGAGACCCAGTACTTC; cdr3_aa: CASSYSITGQETQYF
clone_size: NA; v_call: TRBV20-1; d_call: TRBD1; j_call: TRBJ2-1; cdr3_nt: TGCAGTGCTAGAGATACCGACAGGGCTAACTACAATGAGCAGTTCTTC; cdr3_aa: CSARDTDRANYNEQFF
clone_size: few; v_call: TRBV15; d_call: NA; j_call: TRBJ1-2; cdr3_nt: TGTGCCACCAGTCCATCGGGACACCTCTATGGCTACACCTTC; cdr3_aa: CATSPSGHLYGYTF
clone_size: many; v_call: TRBV4-1; d_call: NA; j_call: TRBJ1-4; cdr3_nt: TGCGCCAGCAGCCAAGAAGGGGGACTGATTAATGAAAAACTGTTTTTT; cdr3_aa: CASSQEGGLINEKLFF
clone_size: few; v_call: TRBV27; d_call: NA; j_call: TRBJ1-2; cdr3_nt: TGTGCCAGCAGTAAGGGGGATCGGTGGCGGAGTGGCTACACCTTC; cdr3_aa: CASSKGDRWRSGYTF
clone_size: many; v_call: TRBV10-3; d_call: NA; j_call: TRBJ2-3; cdr3_nt: TGTGCCATCAGATCGGGGGACGCCACAGATACGCAGTATTTT; cdr3_aa: CAIRSGDATDTQYF
clone_size: many; v_call: TRBV19; d_call: TRBD1; j_call: TRBJ1-2; cdr3_nt: TGTGCCAGTAGCCTTACCCCGGCAGGGGGCAAGCACCGCGGCTACACCTTC; cdr3_aa: CASSLTPAGGKHRGYTF
clone_size: many; v_call: TRBV7-3; d_call: NA; j_call: TRBJ1-1; cdr3_nt: TGTGCCAGCAGCTTACGTCGGGGCCGAAAAATGGAGACTGAAGCTTTCTTT; cdr3_aa: CASSLRRGRKMETEAFF
clone_size: many; v_call: TRBV19; d_call: TRBD2; j_call: TRBJ2-7; cdr3_nt: TGTGCCAGCACTTCGGGACTAGCGGGGAGCTACGAGCAGTACTTC; cdr3_aa: CASTSGLAGSYEQYF
clone_size: few; v_call: TRBV7-9; d_call: NA; j_call: TRBJ2-3; cdr3_nt: TGTGCCAGCAGCTTGAGGGCAGGCGGGATCGATACGCAGTATTTT; cdr3_aa: CASSLRAGGIDTQYF
clone_size: few; v_call: TRBV27; d_call: NA; j_call: TRBJ2-3; cdr3_nt: TGTGCCAGCAGTTTATATTCCGGAAGCGATACGCAGTATTTT; cdr3_aa: CASSLYSGSDTQYF
clone_size: NA; v_call: TRBV5-1; d_call: NA; j_call: TRBJ2-3; cdr3_nt: TGCGCCAGCAGCTTGGGATCGTACAAAACAGATACGCAGTATTTT; cdr3_aa: CASSLGSYKTDTQYF
clone_size: NA; v_call: TRBV5-1; d_call: NA; j_call: TRBJ2-7; cdr3_nt: TGCGCCAGCAGACGAACGTCGGGGACCACCTACGAGCAGTACTTC; cdr3_aa: CASRRTSGTTYEQYF
clone_size: NA; v_call: TRBV27; d_call: NA; j_call: TRBJ1-1; cdr3_nt: TGTGCCAGCAACAATATTCAGGGGATGAACACTGAAGCTTTCTTT; cdr3_aa: CASNNIQGMNTEAFF
clone_size: many; v_call: TRBV7-9; d_call: TRBD1; j_call: TRBJ2-7; cdr3_nt: TGTGCCAGCAGCTTTAACGACAGGGGGAAAGAGCAGTACTTC; cdr3_aa: CASSFNDRGKEQYF
clone_size: NA; v_call: TRBV6-1; d_call: NA; j_call: TRBJ2-1; cdr3_nt: TGTGCCAGCAGCCGAAACCCGTATGAGCAGTTCTTC; cdr3_aa: CASSRNPYEQFF
clone_size: many; v_call: TRBV6-1; d_call: TRBD1; j_call: TRBJ2-2; cdr3_nt: TGTGCCAGCAGTTTGGGACAGGGAGTTACCGGGGAGCTGTTTTTT; cdr3_aa: CASSLGQGVTGELFF
clone_size: many; v_call: TRBV11-2; d_call: NA; j_call: TRBJ2-1; cdr3_nt: TGTGCCAGCACCAAACCCGACAGCGAGCAGTTCTTC; cdr3_aa: CASTKPDSEQFF
clone_size: few; v_call: TRBV4-1; d_call: NA; j_call: TRBJ1-1; cdr3_nt: TGCGCCAGCAGCCAACCCCTAAAAGAAGCAACGCTAGACACTGAAGCTTTCTTT; cdr3_aa: CASSQPLKEATLDTEAFF
clone_size: many; v_call: TRBV11-2; d_call: NA; j_call: TRBJ1-1; cdr3_nt: TGTGCCACTAACGGGGCAAGGTACACTGAAGCTTTCTTT; cdr3_aa: CATNGARYTEAFF
clone_size: few; v_call: TRBV6-1; d_call: NA; j_call: TRBJ1-1; cdr3_nt: TGTGCCCTGGGACATTTTCGTCCCATGAACACTGAAGCTTTCTTT; cdr3_aa: CALGHFRPMNTEAFF
clone_size: many; v_call: TRBV6-5; d_call: NA; j_call: TRBJ1-5; cdr3_nt: TGTGCCAGCAAGGAAGGGGTCCTAGAAGGCAATCAGCCCCAGCATTTT; cdr3_aa: CASKEGVLEGNQPQHF
clone_size: NA; v_call: TRBV20-1; d_call: NA; j_call: TRBJ2-5; cdr3_nt: TGCAGTGCCCCAGAGGGGGGGAACTTAGAGACCCAGTACTTC; cdr3_aa: CSAPEGGNLETQYF
clone_size: NA; v_call: TRBV5-4; d_call: NA; j_call: TRBJ2-2; cdr3_nt: TGTGCCAGCAGCCCACGTCAGGACACCGGGGAGCTGTTTTTT; cdr3_aa: CASSPRQDTGELFF
clone_size: many; v_call: TRBV7-3; d_call: TRBD2; j_call: TRBJ2-1; cdr3_nt: TGTGCCAGCAGCTTAGTCTCTACTAGCGGGCGATCCTACAATGAGCAGTTCTTC; cdr3_aa: CASSLVSTSGRSYNEQFF
clone_size: many; v_call: TRBV7-6; d_call: TRBD2; j_call: TRBJ2-2; cdr3_nt: TGTGCCAGCAGCTTAACTAGCGGTTACACCGGGGAGCTGTTTTTT; cdr3_aa: CASSLTSGYTGELFF
clone_size: few; v_call: TRBV25-1; d_call: NA; j_call: TRBJ2-2; cdr3_nt: TGTGCCAGCGGAGAGCAAATCGGGGAGCTGTTTTTT; cdr3_aa: CASGEQIGELFF
clone_size: few; v_call: TRBV6-2/TRBV6-3; d_call: TRBD1; j_call: TRBJ2-3; cdr3_nt: TGTGCCAGCAGTCTCTCGACAGGGCCCACAGATACGCAGTATTTT; cdr3_aa: CASSLSTGPTDTQYF
clone_size: NA; v_call: TRBV19; d_call: NA; j_call: TRBJ1-3; cdr3_nt: TGTGCCAGTAGTCTCGGGACCACCTCTGGAAACACCATATATTTT; cdr3_aa: CASSLGTTSGNTIYF
clone_size: NA; v_call: TRBV19; d_call: TRBD1; j_call: TRBJ2-7; cdr3_nt: TGTGCCAGTAGTATATTATGGACAGGGACGAACGAGCAGTACTTC; cdr3_aa: CASSILWTGTNEQYF
clone_size: NA; v_call: TRBV28; d_call: NA; j_call: TRBJ2-1; cdr3_nt: TGTGCCAGCCTCCAGGGGTACAATGAGCAGTTCTTC; cdr3_aa: CASLQGYNEQFF
clone_size: NA; v_call: TRBV27; d_call: NA; j_call: TRBJ1-5; cdr3_nt: TGTGCCAGCAGTTCATGGACAGCACCCAATCAGCCCCAGCATTTT; cdr3_aa: CASSSWTAPNQPQHF
clone_size: NA; v_call: TRBV20-1; d_call: NA; j_call: TRBJ2-7; cdr3_nt: TGCAGTGCTTCGGGGACGAATTCCTACGAGCAGTACTTC; cdr3_aa: CSASGTNSYEQYF
clone_size: many; v_call: TRBV10-3; d_call: NA; j_call: TRBJ1-1; cdr3_nt: TGTGCCATCAGTGAGCTATCCGGGATGAACACTGAAGCTTTCTTT; cdr3_aa: CAISELSGMNTEAFF